A single sample gave rise to the 12 T cell receptor beta chains below, sequenced in a study of human T cells and chemical hapten exposure. TCRdb re-called the RACE reads through MiXCR, storing one row per CDR3 protein. The sample lists 150,000 to 200,000 distinct CDR3 sequences, around 13% occurring once. Time point here: patch test 1, 2 weeks after DPC sensitization. Described treatment: therapeutic diphenylcyclopropenone sensitization with weekly scalp DPC. The specimen comprised whole blood, sampled in connection with sensitization to the hapten diphenylcyclopropenone (DPC). These receptors all stem from a woman in her twenties or thirties with alopecia areata. Some clones in this sample may be carry-over from other donors' samples.

This clonotype appeared a few times. This chain uses TRBV18 with TRBJ2-3; the D is unclear. The CDR3 runs to 14 residues. V lost 2 bases and J 6 bases, leaving 12 bases between the germline ends. The germline CDR1 and CDR2 sequences are KGHSH and LQKENI. The CDR3 coding sequence is TGTGCCAGCTCACCAAAGGTCCCCGCGGATACGCAGTATTTT. It specifies CASSPKVPADTQYF.

The V gene is TRBV5-1, the J gene TRBJ1-6; D unresolved. This CDR3 is 16 amino acids long. The V end lost 0 bases, the J end lost 5 bases, and 12 bases lay between the germline ends. CDR1 SGHRS and CDR2 YFSETQ come from the germline V gene. CDR3 sequence (DNA): TGCGCCAGCAGCTTGGAATCCAAAGGCAATAATTCACCCCTCCACTTT. Protein: CASSLESKGNNSPLHF. Full variable domain (outside the CDR3, taken from reference TRBV5-1 and TRBJ1-6): KAGVTQTPRYLIKTRGQQVTLSCSPISGHRSVSWYQQTPGQGLQFLFEYFSETQRNKGNFPGRFSGRQFSNSRSEMNVSTLELGDSALYLCASSLESKGNNSPLHFGNGTRLTVT.

This clonotype was seen a handful of times. This rearrangement joins TRBV7-8 to TRBJ1-5, with D unresolved. Trimming took off 3 bases at V and 0 bases at J, with 6 bases between the two ends. The CDR3 loop spans 14 amino acids. Germline V CDR1 and CDR2: SGHVS, FQNEAQ. The CDR3 bases are TGTGCCAGCAGCTTGGACCTTAGCAATCAGCCCCAGCATTTT. It translates to CASSLDLSNQPQHF.

The chain carries TRBV6-2 or TRBV6-3 and TRBJ2-1; 7 nucleotides match TRBD1. CDR1 is MNHEY and CDR2 is SVGEGT in the germline V gene. V shed 6 bases, J shed 1 base, and the junction held 6 bases outside the gene matches. The CDR3 runs 15 residues. The CDR3 is CASRGQWISYNEQFF. CDR3 nucleotides: TGTGCCAGCAGGGGACAGTGGATTTCCTACAATGAGCAGTTCTTC.

The chain joins TRBV5-1 to TRBJ1-6; TRBD1 matches at 8 bases. The CDR3 extends over 17 amino acids. V trimming: 4 bases; J trimming: 3 bases; junction bases outside the gene matches: 9. The germline gives CDR1 SGHRS, CDR2 YFSETQ. CDR3: CASSADPGTGYNSPLHF. As DNA, the CDR3 is TGCGCCAGCAGCGCGGATCCCGGGACAGGCTATAATTCACCCCTCCACTTT. Using reference TRBV5-1 and TRBJ1-6 for the parts outside the CDR3, the full variable domain is KAGVTQTPRYLIKTRGQQVTLSCSPISGHRSVSWYQQTPGQGLQFLFEYFSETQRNKGNFPGRFSGRQFSNSRSEMNVSTLELGDSALYLCASSADPGTGYNSPLHFGNGTRLTVT.

This clonotype occurred a few times. The rearrangement joins TRBV15 to TRBJ1-1; 9 nucleotides line up with TRBD1. CDR1 and CDR2 (germline): LNHNV, YYDKDF (reference sequence). The V and J ends lost 4 bases and 1 base, in that order; junction bases with no gene match: 4. The CDR3 covers 15 residues. The CDR3 region has the DNA TGTGCCACCAGCAAAAACAGGGGGCCGAACACTGAAGCTTTCTTT. This gives the protein CATSKNRGPNTEAFF.

The gene calls are TRBV20-1 and TRBJ2-7; 9 nucleotides match TRBD1. The CDR3 is 14 residues long. The V and J ends lost 5 bases and 2 bases, in that order; junction bases with no gene match: 7. In germline, CDR1 is DFQATT, CDR2 SNEGSKA (reference sequence). The CDR3 bases are TGCAGTGCTCCTATGACAGGGGGGGCCTACGAGCAGTACTTC. Amino acids: CSAPMTGGAYEQYF.

This chain joins TRBV14 and TRBJ1-6; TRBD1 is a possible D gene (5 bases). Germline CDR1 is SGHDN and CDR2 is FVKESK. Deletions cut 0 bases from V and 1 base from J, with 10 bases between. The CDR3 has 17 amino acids. CDR3 sequence reads: CASSQDLPGSYNSPLHF. In nucleotides, the CDR3 is TGTGCCAGCAGCCAAGATCTCCCAGGGTCCTATAATTCACCCCTCCACTTT.

This clonotype was counted between two and nine times. This sequence joins TRBV5-4 and TRBJ2-2, with TRBD1 matching over 8 bases. CDR3 length: 16 amino acids. CDR1 is SGHNT, CDR2 YYREEE, per germline (reference sequence). V gave up 4 bases and J gave up 4 bases; unmatched junction bases: 9. CDR3 region: CASSGPGTGPTGELFF. Written as DNA, the CDR3 is TGTGCCAGCAGCGGGCCCGGGACAGGTCCCACCGGGGAGCTGTTTTTT.

This clonotype was counted only a few times. The chain links TRBV7-6 to TRBJ1-5; D uncertain. This CDR3 has 13 amino acids. V lost 2 bases and J lost 5, with 7 bases in between. Germline assignment: CDR1 SGHVS and CDR2 FNYEAQ. The CDR3 region is CASSLQKDQPQHF. CDR3 sequence (DNA): TGTGCCAGCAGCTTACAGAAGGATCAGCCCCAGCATTTT.

CDR3 DNA: TGTGCCAGCAGCCGTTGGAGCAATCAGCCCCAGCATTTT. It translates to CASSRWSNQPQHF. This sequence joins TRBV6-2 or TRBV6-3 and TRBJ1-5; D uncertain. Trimming stripped 6 bases from V and 1 base from J, with 7 bases between. CDR3 size: 13 residues. CDR1 MNHEY and CDR2 SVGEGT come from the germline V gene.

The chain has TRBV5-4 and TRBJ2-5; tentatively, D is TRBD2 (5 bases). The germline V gene has CDR1 SGHNT and CDR2 YYREEE (reference sequence). V was cut by 0 bases and J by 0 bases, with 6 bases left in between. There are 14 residues in the CDR3. CDR3 region: CASSLDGNQETQYF. In nucleotides, the CDR3 is TGTGCCAGCAGCTTGGACGGGAACCAAGAGACCCAGTACTTC.